This T cell receptor (beta chain) was sequenced during a study of blood T cell repertoires in COVID-19. This table comes from immunoSEQ multiplex PCR, and its TCRdb copy is limited to in-frame clones, with some not included. This sample has about 310,000 clones; about 89% occur once, and the top ten carry 8% to 10%. Trimming stripped 5 bases from V and 9 bases from J, with 23 bases between. The germline V gene has CDR1 SGHRS and CDR2 YFSETQ. This CDR3 spans 15 amino acids. There are a few counts of this clone. Participants were placed into cohorts based on the clinical history they reported. For recovered donors of Cohort 3, there were two negative PCRs, clearance, or symptom resolution.

The chain employs TRBV5-1 and TRBJ2-5; weak D call: TRBD1 (6 bases). Sequencing was done on a sample of PBMCs or T cells enriched from blood (not recorded which). This clonotype was sampled from a middle-aged woman who had recovered from COVID-19. The CDR3 loop reads CASRALTGKEGSQYF. DNA of the CDR3: TGCGCCAGCAGGGCGCTGACAGGAAAGGAAGGGTCCCAGTACTTC.